This T cell receptor (beta chain) was obtained from a study of T cell repertoires in cytomegalovirus infection. Across the whole study: Public TCR beta signatures provided an indication of both CMV infection and a matching HLA type.

This clonotype came up a few times. The antigen is unknown. TCRdb used MiXCR to reprocess the reads, holding one entry per CDR3 protein. Of around 450,000 distinct CDR3 sequences in the sample, approximately 30% were seen once. Trimming shortened V by 6 bases and J by 6 bases, and 14 bases separated the two germline ends. This CDR3 spans 13 amino acids. Germline CDR1 reads SGHAT; CDR2 reads FQNNGV. Study findings and constraints: Predominance within the ex vivo response was attributable to HLA-C-restricted CMV-specific TCR beta clonotypes.

The source material was PBMCs. The J gene is TRBJ1-1, the V gene TRBV11-2, with unresolved D. This receptor was identified in a human donor in good health (CMV status not recorded). Some clones in this sample may be carry-over from other donors' samples. CDR3 region: CASRNPSGAEAFF. CDR3 DNA: TGTGCCAGCAGAAACCCCAGCGGCGCTGAAGCTTTCTTT. Full variable domain (outside the CDR3, taken from reference TRBV11-2 and TRBJ1-1): EAGVAQSPRYKIIEKRQSVAFWCNPISGHATLYWYQQILGQGPKLLIQFQNNGVVDDSQLPKDRFSAERLKGVDSTLKIQPAKLEDSAVYLCASRNPSGAEAFFGQGTRLTVV.